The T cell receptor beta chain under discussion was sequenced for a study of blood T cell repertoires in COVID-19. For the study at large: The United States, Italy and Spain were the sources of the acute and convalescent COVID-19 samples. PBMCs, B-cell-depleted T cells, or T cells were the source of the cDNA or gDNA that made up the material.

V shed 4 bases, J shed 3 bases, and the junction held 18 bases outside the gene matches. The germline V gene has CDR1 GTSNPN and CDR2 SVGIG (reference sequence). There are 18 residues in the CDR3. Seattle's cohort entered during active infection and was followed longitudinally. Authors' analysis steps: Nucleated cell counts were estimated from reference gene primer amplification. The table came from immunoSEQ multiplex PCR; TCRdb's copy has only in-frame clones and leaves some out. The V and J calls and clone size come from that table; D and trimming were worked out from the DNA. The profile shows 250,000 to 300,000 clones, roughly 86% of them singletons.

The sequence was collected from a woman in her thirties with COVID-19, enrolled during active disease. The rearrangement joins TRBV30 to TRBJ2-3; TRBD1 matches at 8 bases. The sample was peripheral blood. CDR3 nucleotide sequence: TGTGCCTGGACCGACAGGGGATCCGCACAAGACAGGACAGATACGCAGTATTTT. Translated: CAWTDRGSAQDRTDTQYF.